This T cell receptor beta chain was sequenced in a study of graft-versus-host responses after intestinal transplantation. Across the whole study: Each patient got anti-thymocyte globulin induction, then tacrolimus and steroids for roughly 3 years. Findings and limits, study-wide: GvH clones were identified in recipient marrow, with some first appearing in ileum or blood.

V shed 0 bases and J shed 5 bases, with 3 bases lying between them. The CDR3 has 12 residues. From germline, CDR1 is MNHEY and CDR2 SMNVEV (reference sequence). As for this clone: Its specificity is not known.

Sequencing used immunoSEQ multiplex PCR; TCRdb keeps in-frame clones, though not all of them. Of about 97,000 clones listed, more than 80% are singletons. The chain joins TRBV27 to TRBJ2-3; D gene unclear. Sample: PBMCs, taken roughly 68 weeks after intestinal transplant. The TCR originated in a human patient who received an intestinal transplant, so some T cells may come from the graft donor. CDR3 nucleotides: TGTGCCAGCAGTTTATCGGGAGATACGCAGTATTTT. This codes for CASSLSGDTQYF.